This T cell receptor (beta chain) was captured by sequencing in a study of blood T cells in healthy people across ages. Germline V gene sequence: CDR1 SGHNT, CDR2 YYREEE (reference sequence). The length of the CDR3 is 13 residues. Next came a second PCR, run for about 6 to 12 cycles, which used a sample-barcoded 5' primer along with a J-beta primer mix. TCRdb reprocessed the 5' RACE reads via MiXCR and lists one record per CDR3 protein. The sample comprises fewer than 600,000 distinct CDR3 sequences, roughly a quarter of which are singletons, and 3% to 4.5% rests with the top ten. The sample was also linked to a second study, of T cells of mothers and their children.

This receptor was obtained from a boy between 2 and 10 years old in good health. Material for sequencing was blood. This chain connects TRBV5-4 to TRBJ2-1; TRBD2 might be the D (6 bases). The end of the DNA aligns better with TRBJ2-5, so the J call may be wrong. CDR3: CASSGGTWETQYF. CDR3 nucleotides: TGTGCCAGCAGCGGAGGGACGTGGGAGACCCAGTACTTC.